This T cell receptor beta chain was observed in a study of T cell responses to AZD1222 COVID-19 vaccine. About this clone itself: Its cognate antigen is unknown.

Notes on the study in general: It was only after the peak T cell response that any repertoires were sampled. Nearly half of spike-specific TCRs reportedly go after variant regions that carry no mutations.

CDR3 length: 15 amino acids. The V gene's germline CDR1 is MNHEY and CDR2 SVGAGI. V gave up 0 bases and J gave up 4 bases, with 9 bases separating them. Method: immunoSEQ multiplex PCR; TCRdb's copy keeps in-frame clones and lacks some. The data hold some 150,000 clones, with about 95% observed a single time. This TCR was recovered from an adult in good health. The V call is TRBV6-5, the J call TRBJ2-2; D may match TRBD1 or TRBD2 (6 bases each). The input for sequencing was peripheral blood, taken on day 0 of AZD1222 vaccination. CDR3 amino acids: CASSYSTGATGELFF. The DNA of the CDR3 is TGTGCCAGCAGTTACTCCACGGGGGCCACCGGGGAGCTGTTTTTT.